The 21 T cell receptor beta chains below all came from one sample that was sequenced in a study of response to subunit inactivated influenza vaccine listed by TCRdb under 2018. The method behind the library was RT-PCR. Sequencing took place on an Illumina HiSeq 2500. TCRdb's own reprocessing of the public reads used fastp at Q25 and MiXCR and kept productive beta chains. CDR3 protein sequences are deduplicated, and each keeps its most common genes and DNA. The sample table shows approximately 490,000 distinct CDR3 sequences, and roughly 7.6% are seen once. The ten largest clones represent around 13% of the sample. The material was PBMCs from blood, obtained about 24 months after vaccination. The receptor set was obtained from a man between 50 and 69 years old who received an inactivated influenza vaccine. Donor details come from another sample of the same person, matched by shared clones.

This clonotype was counted between two and nine times. The genes are TRBV18 and TRBJ1-2, with 7 positions matching TRBD1. The V gene end was trimmed by 3 bases and the J gene end by 0 bases; junction bases not matched to a gene: 13. The CDR3 spans 18 residues. Germline lookup yields CDR1 KGHSH and CDR2 LQKENI. The CDR3, as DNA: TGTGCCAGCTCACCTTTCCCCCCTAACAGGGGAGCTAACTATGGCTACACCTTC. This sequence encodes CASSPFPPNRGANYGYTF.

The V gene is TRBV5-1, the J gene TRBJ2-1; 7 bases are shared with TRBD1. CDR1 and CDR2 from the germline V gene are SGHRS and YFSETQ. Trimming removed 4 bases from V and 2 bases from J; junction bases left unmatched: 6. The CDR3 covers 15 residues. The CDR3 bases are TGCGCCAGCAGCGATAAGACAGGGCCCTACAATGAGCAGTTCTTC. Its protein is CASSDKTGPYNEQFF.

This clonotype was seen a few times. The rearrangement links TRBV3-1 to TRBJ1-1; no clear D. Germline loops: CDR1 LGHDT, CDR2 YNNKEL (reference sequence). Trimming cost V 4 bases and J 5 bases, with 11 bases left between them. This CDR3 region has 13 residues. In DNA form, the CDR3 reads TGTGCCAGCAGCCTCCGGATGGGGACTGAAGCTTTCTTT. Translating it yields CASSLRMGTEAFF.

This clonotype was detected only a few times. The chain combines TRBV6-5 with TRBJ1-1; tentative D call: TRBD1 (6 bases). Per germline, CDR1 MNHEY and CDR2 SVGAGI. The CDR3 totals 17 residues. V lost 0 bases and J lost 11, with 25 bases in between. CDR3 coding DNA: TGTGCCAGCAGTTACTCGGCCGGGGCGGGGGCCAACTCAGTCGCTTTCTTT. Its protein product is CASSYSAGAGANSVAFF.

This clonotype turned up a few times. For the CDR3, the DNA is TGTGCCAGCAGTTATTCCGTCAGCCTCCACAATGAGCAGTTCTTC. Translated: CASSYSVSLHNEQFF. The chain carries TRBV28 and TRBJ2-1; D is unresolved. V shed 4 bases and J shed 5 bases, with 15 bases lying between them. CDR1 is MDHEN, CDR2 SYDVKM, per germline. The CDR3 sequence is 15 residues long.

This clonotype was seen more than once but under ten times. V usage is TRBV19 and J usage is TRBJ2-4, with D maybe TRBD2 (7 bases). The CDR3 totals 17 residues. Per germline, CDR1 LNHDA and CDR2 SQIVND (reference sequence). V gave up 3 bases and J gave up 2 bases, with 17 bases separating them. The CDR3 nucleotides are TGTGCCAGTAGTATTGGGGGGGCAGGAGGCCCCAAAAACATTCAGTACTTC. This sequence encodes CASSIGGAGGPKNIQYF.

In its sample, this clonotype was seen a few times. V and J are TRBV7-9 and TRBJ2-7; TRBD1 agrees at 9 bases. V trimming: 5 bases; J trimming: 6 bases; junction bases outside the gene matches: 2. CDR1 is SEHNR, CDR2 FQNEAQ, per germline (reference sequence). This CDR3 is built from 12 residues. The CDR3 DNA is TGTGCCAGCAGCAGACAGGGGGTCGAGCAGTACTTC. As protein: CASSRQGVEQYF.

This clonotype has a count of ten or more. The chain links TRBV10-1 to TRBJ2-1; D call uncertain. Per germline, CDR1 WNHNN and CDR2 SYGVQD (reference sequence). CDR3 length: 13 residues. V was clipped by 0 bases and J by 10 bases, with 10 bases between them. In DNA form, the CDR3 reads TGCGCCAGCAGTGAGTCGAGGTGGCGCGAGCAGTTCTTC. Amino acids: CASSESRWREQFF.

This clonotype turned up a few times. The chain uses TRBV5-6 and TRBJ2-5, with D possibly being TRBD2 (6 bases). CDR3 length equals 15 residues. Germline CDR1 and CDR2: SGHDT and YYEEEE. V was cut by 4 bases and J by 5 bases, with 18 bases left in between. The CDR3 is CASSRTRDSGETQYF. Here the CDR3 DNA reads TGTGCCAGCAGCCGCACTCGGGACTCCGGGGAGACCCAGTACTTC.

In this sample, this clonotype turned up a few times. The chain's CDR3 is CASSFGRGLGSPLHF. The CDR3, as DNA: TGCGCCAGCAGCTTCGGCCGAGGGCTGGGTTCACCCCTCCACTTT. The chain links TRBV5-1 to TRBJ1-6, with D hard to call. CDR3 length: 15 residues. Per the germline V gene, CDR1 is SGHRS and CDR2 is YFSETQ. Trimming took off 2 bases at V and 9 bases at J, with 15 bases between the two ends.

This clonotype has more than one count but fewer than ten. The chain uses TRBV5-1 and TRBJ2-1; no clear D. CDR3 length: 14 residues. Germline V CDR1 and CDR2: SGHRS, YFSETQ. Trimming shortened V by 0 bases and J by 7 bases, and 11 bases separated the two germline ends. The CDR3 reads CASSLGLDRNEQFF. For the CDR3, the DNA is TGCGCCAGCAGCTTGGGACTTGACCGAAATGAGCAGTTCTTC.

This clonotype was picked up a small number of times. The rearrangement joins TRBV7-9 to TRBJ1-4; D might be TRBD1 (6 bases). V was shortened by 6 bases and J by 5 bases, with 13 bases between the two germline ends. Germline V CDR1 and CDR2: SEHNR, FQNEAQ (reference sequence). This CDR3 contains 14 residues. The CDR3 DNA reads as TGTGCCAGCAGTGCAGGACAGCTGAATGAAAAACTGTTTTTT. This encodes CASSAGQLNEKLFF.

This chain uses TRBV20-1 with TRBJ2-3; 9 nucleotides match TRBD2. This CDR3 has 16 amino acids. CDR1 and CDR2 from the germline V gene are DFQATT and SNEGSKA (reference sequence). With 2 bases clipped from V and 0 bases from J, the junction kept 6 bases outside the gene matches. The CDR3, as DNA: TGCAGTGCTAGAAGGGGGGGACTAGCTAGCACAGATACGCAGTATTTT. Its protein is CSARRGGLASTDTQYF.

In this sample, this clonotype turned up many times. The chain couples TRBV14 to TRBJ2-7; D not resolved. Trimming stripped 0 bases from V and 4 bases from J, with 7 bases between. This CDR3 spans 13 amino acids. CDR1 and CDR2 from the germline V gene are SGHDN and FVKESK. CDR3 sequence reads: CASSQDNWYEQYF. The CDR3 DNA reads as TGTGCCAGCAGCCAAGATAACTGGTACGAGCAGTACTTC.

The sample holds a few counts of this clonotype. CDR3 nucleotide sequence: TGTGCCAGCAGCTTAGGGTCGTTCGAGCAGTTCTTC. Encoded protein: CASSLGSFEQFF. V is TRBV7-9 and J is TRBJ2-1; D not resolved. This CDR3 region has 12 residues. CDR1 is SEHNR and CDR2 is FQNEAQ in the germline V gene (reference sequence). Trimming shortened V by 1 base and J by 10 bases, and 8 bases separated the two germline ends.

This clonotype was seen more than once but under ten times. CDR3 region: CASSIEMGNTQYF. The CDR3 DNA reads TGTGCCAGTAGTATAGAGATGGGAAATACGCAGTATTTT. The rearrangement uses TRBV19 and TRBJ2-3; D gene unclear. Germline V lookup: CDR1 LNHDA, CDR2 SQIVND (reference sequence). This CDR3 comprises 13 residues. V was trimmed by 0 bases and J by 7 bases, leaving 8 bases between them.

This clonotype occurred many times. This chain connects TRBV7-6 to TRBJ2-3; TRBD2 agrees at 15 bases. V was pared by 1 base and J by 0 bases, with 5 bases of the junction left unmatched. Germline V CDR1 and CDR2: SGHVS, FNYEAQ. The CDR3 extends over 19 amino acids. CDR3 protein: CASSLVGTSGRRSTDTQYF. In nucleotides, the CDR3 is TGTGCCAGCAGCTTAGTAGGGACTAGCGGGAGGCGAAGCACAGATACGCAGTATTTT.

The table lists this clonotype with many counts. This sequence joins TRBV4-2 and TRBJ2-3; D is possibly TRBD1 (5 bases). The CDR3 runs to 16 residues. Per germline, CDR1 LGHNA and CDR2 YNFKEQ. V was trimmed by 0 bases and J by 1 base, leaving 11 bases between them. CDR3 protein: CASSQDVGLGTDTQYF. CDR3 nucleotides: TGTGCCAGCAGCCAAGATGTGGGGCTGGGCACAGATACGCAGTATTTT.

The chain has TRBV28 and TRBJ1-2; 7 nucleotides line up with TRBD1. Germline trimming cut 2 bases from V and 4 bases from J; bases unmatched to any gene: 7. CDR3 size: 15 residues. CDR1 and CDR2 from the germline V gene are MDHEN and SYDVKM. The CDR3 loop is CASSLATGTTYGYTF. CDR3 sequence (DNA): TGTGCCAGCAGTTTAGCGACAGGGACAACCTATGGCTACACCTTC.

The CDR3 protein is CASSAGQGVEKLFF. The DNA for the CDR3 is TGCGCCAGCAGCGCGGGACAGGGGGTTGAAAAACTGTTTTTT. The chain is built from TRBV5-1 and TRBJ1-4; 11 nucleotides match TRBD1. Trimming cost V 4 bases and J 7 bases; bases outside gene matches: 3. The length of the CDR3 is 14 residues. Germline-derived CDR1 and CDR2 are SGHRS and YFSETQ.

This clonotype was counted a few times. The CDR3 protein is CASSVTSGAKEQFF. The CDR3 region has the DNA TGTGCCAGCAGTGTGACTAGCGGGGCGAAAGAGCAGTTCTTC. J is TRBJ2-1 and V is TRBV6-1; 11 nucleotides align to TRBD2. Germline values: CDR1 MNHNS, CDR2 SASEGT. V shed 4 bases and J 10 bases; nucleotides not matched to a gene: 6. CDR3 size: 14 residues.